The 27 T cell receptor beta chains presented below share a single source sample, sequenced in a study of glioma-infiltrating T cells after dendritic cell vaccination. Repertoires were generated with immunoSEQ multiplex PCR, while TCRdb's copy carries only in-frame clones and drops some. The sample holds roughly 96,000 clones, roughly 83% seen once. The material was blood, obtained before dendritic cell vaccination. Receptor source: a human donor with glioblastoma.

The sample holds a few counts of this clone. This rearrangement joins TRBV10-3 to TRBJ1-2; tentative D call: TRBD1 (5 bases). The germline V gene has CDR1 ENHRY and CDR2 SYGVKD. CDR3 length equals 14 residues. V was trimmed by 10 bases and J by 8 bases, leaving 23 bases between them. The CDR3 DNA reads as TGTGCCACCATAACCGACAGCCAGGTGGGCGGCTACACCTTC. Its protein is CATITDSQVGGYTF.

This clone was picked up many times. This rearrangement joins TRBV5-1 to TRBJ1-2; 7 bases align to TRBD1. The CDR3 contains 14 residues. The V and J ends lost 0 bases and 4 bases, in that order; junction bases with no gene match: 3. Germline values: CDR1 SGHRS, CDR2 YFSETQ. The CDR3 loop is CASSLGGGSYGYTF. CDR3 coding DNA: TGCGCCAGCAGCTTGGGAGGGGGCTCCTATGGCTACACCTTC.

The chain couples TRBV9 to TRBJ2-1, with 9 positions matching TRBD2. The CDR3 is 16 residues long. From germline, CDR1 is SGDLS and CDR2 YYNGEE. With V trimmed by 3 bases and J by 6 bases, 10 bases remained unmatched. CDR3 bases: TGTGCCAGCAGCGCCCGTAGCGGGGGCCTTTCCAATGAGCAGTTCTTC. Translated: CASSARSGGLSNEQFF.

J is TRBJ2-1 and V is TRBV9; unclear D gene. The CDR3 sequence is 13 residues long. Germline V gene lookup returns CDR1 SGDLS and CDR2 YYNGEE. V dropped 0 bases and J dropped 6 bases, with 7 bases sitting between them. The CDR3 DNA reads as TGTGCCAGCAGCGTAGCTCCCCGCAATGAGCAGTTCTTC. It yields the protein CASSVAPRNEQFF.

The V gene is TRBV11-2, the J gene TRBJ1-2; unclear D gene. This CDR3 comprises 15 residues. Deletions cut 5 bases from V and 2 bases from J, with 15 bases between. Germline values: CDR1 SGHAT, CDR2 FQNNGV. Written as DNA, the CDR3 is TGTGCCAGCAGCCCTAACGTAGATGTGAACTATGGCTACACCTTC. It specifies CASSPNVDVNYGYTF.

The V gene is TRBV30, the J gene TRBJ2-7; 7 bases are a match to TRBD1. CDR1 is GTSNPN and CDR2 is SVGIG in the germline V gene (reference sequence). The CDR3 covers 14 residues. V lost 8 bases and J lost 0; bases outside the gene matches: 10. In DNA, the CDR3 is TGTGCCAGCAAGCACGGGACAGCCTCCTACGAGCAGTACTTC. Its translation is CASKHGTASYEQYF.

V and J are TRBV2 and TRBJ2-5, with TRBD2 matching over 7 bases. The V and J ends lost 1 base and 5 bases, in that order; junction bases with no gene match: 4. There are 14 residues in the CDR3. The germline gives CDR1 SNHLY, CDR2 FYNNEI. The CDR3 sequence is CASSEGGGRETQYF. DNA for the CDR3: TGTGCCAGCAGTGAAGGGGGAGGGAGGGAGACCCAGTACTTC.

This clone was picked up one time. The CDR3 sequence is CASSLQARPPLPYEQYF. CDR3 bases: TGTGCCAGCAGCTTACAAGCGAGGCCCCCCTTACCCTACGAGCAGTACTTC. J is TRBJ2-7 and V is TRBV7-8; D remains ambiguous. V lost 2 bases and J 2 bases, leaving 19 bases between the germline ends. Germline V CDR1 and CDR2: SGHVS, FQNEAQ. This CDR3 comprises 17 residues.

This clone was detected only a few times. At one of its ends the junction is not consistent with the germline gene, which may arise from a read error. Different DNA sequences within this sample yield the same CDR3. This rearrangement joins TRBV6-1 to TRBJ1-2; 9 positions agree with TRBD1. Per the germline V gene, CDR1 is MNHNS and CDR2 is SASEGT. The CDR3 extends over 14 amino acids. CDR3 bases: TGCGCCAGCAGTGCCGGGACAGGGACCTATGGCTACACCTTC. Translated: CASSAGTGTYGYTF.

The chain joins TRBV4-1 to TRBJ2-7; a weak D match, TRBD1 (6 bases). CDR3 size: 16 residues. The V and J ends lost 1 base and 4 bases respectively, with 17 bases between them. Germline loops: CDR1 MGHRA, CDR2 YSYEKL. CDR3 DNA: TGCGCCAGCAGCCAAGCCCACGGACAGTCCGGGTACGAGCAGTACTTC. This encodes CASSQAHGQSGYEQYF.

Here the CDR3 reads CASNRDRVNEKLFF. The CDR3 DNA reads TGTGCCAGCAACCGCGACAGGGTAAATGAAAAACTGTTTTTT. The V call is TRBV28, the J call TRBJ1-4; 7 nucleotides agree with TRBD1. The CDR3 consists of 14 residues. J gave up 5 bases and V 7 bases, and 7 bases lay outside the gene matches. Germline V gene lookup returns CDR1 MDHEN and CDR2 SYDVKM.

The genes are TRBV18 and TRBJ2-5, with 7 bases identical to TRBD2. With 6 bases clipped from V and 3 bases from J, the junction kept 7 bases outside the gene matches. Germline CDR1 and CDR2: KGHSH and LQKENI. The length of the CDR3 is 14 residues. The CDR3 loop is CASSTPSGEETQYF. In nucleotides, the CDR3 is TGTGCCAGCTCGACACCAAGCGGGGAAGAGACCCAGTACTTC.

The chain couples TRBV30 to TRBJ1-5; 7 nucleotides line up with TRBD1. J was trimmed by 5 bases and V by 0 bases; bases with no gene match: 7. The germline V gene encodes CDR1 GTSNPN and CDR2 SVGIG (reference sequence). This CDR3 is built from 15 residues. The CDR3 region is CAWSVPAGGYQPQHF. Written as DNA, the CDR3 is TGTGCCTGGAGTGTACCGGCAGGGGGTTATCAGCCCCAGCATTTT.

This clone has only one observation. V gene TRBV6-6 combines with J gene TRBJ2-7, with 11 bases fitting TRBD2. The length of the CDR3 is 16 residues. V lost 5 bases and J lost 2; bases outside the gene matches: 8. Per the germline V gene, CDR1 is MNHNY and CDR2 is SVGAGI (reference sequence). The CDR3 region has the DNA TGTGCCAGCAGTCAACTTCTAGCGGGGGGTCCCTACGAGCAGTACTTC. It encodes CASSQLLAGGPYEQYF.

This clone has only one observation. V is TRBV7-9 and J is TRBJ2-7; 7 nucleotides line up with TRBD2. The germline V gene has CDR1 SEHNR and CDR2 FQNEAQ (reference sequence). This CDR3 spans 14 amino acids. V lost 8 bases to trimming and J lost 3 bases; unmatched junction nucleotides: 10. The chain's CDR3 is CASGGSAGNYEQYF. The CDR3 DNA sequence: TGTGCCAGCGGGGGGTCAGCGGGGAACTACGAGCAGTACTTC.

This chain uses TRBV28 with TRBJ1-1, with unresolved D. The CDR3 covers 13 residues. Trimming shortened V by 3 bases and J by 3 bases, and 8 bases separated the two germline ends. The germline V gene has CDR1 MDHEN and CDR2 SYDVKM. The CDR3 nucleotides read TGTGCCAGCAGTTTCGGGGTCTACACTGAAGCTTTCTTT. It translates to CASSFGVYTEAFF.

The rearrangement links TRBV15 to TRBJ2-1; 15 bases match TRBD2. Looked up from germline, CDR1 is LNHNV and CDR2 is YYDKDF (reference sequence). This CDR3 contains 19 residues. J lost 5 bases, V lost 0 bases, and 8 bases had no gene match. The CDR3 DNA is TGTGCCACCAGCAGAGATCCAAAGGGACTAGCGGGGGGAGACAATGAGCAGTTCTTC. Its translation is CATSRDPKGLAGGDNEQFF.

The genes are TRBV5-5 and TRBJ2-7; TRBD1 agrees at 7 bases. The CDR3 totals 17 residues. Trimming removed 3 bases from V and 3 bases from J; junction bases left unmatched: 15. Germline-derived CDR1 and CDR2 are SGHKS and YYEKEE (reference sequence). In DNA, the CDR3 is TGTGCCAGCAGCTGGGTAACGGGACAGCAGTCCCACTACGAGCAGTACTTC. Its translation is CASSWVTGQQSHYEQYF.

This chain connects TRBV29-1 to TRBJ2-2; maybe TRBD2 (5 bases). The CDR3 consists of 13 residues. V was clipped by 7 bases and J by 7 bases, with 16 bases between them. CDR1 is SQVTM and CDR2 is ANQGSEA in the germline V gene. The CDR3 DNA reads as TGCAGCGCTAGGATGGTCCGGGACGGGGAGCTGTTTTTT. Translation gives CSARMVRDGELFF.

The J gene is TRBJ1-2, the V gene TRBV19; maybe TRBD1 (5 bases). V was trimmed by 5 bases and J by 2 bases, leaving 18 bases between them. Germline lookup yields CDR1 LNHDA and CDR2 SQIVND (reference sequence). The CDR3 is 16 residues long. The DNA for the CDR3 is TGTGCCAGTAGTTCAGATCCGGGACTGGGAAACTATGGCTACACCTTC. Its protein product is CASSSDPGLGNYGYTF.

This clone was picked up a small number of times. V and J are TRBV4-1 and TRBJ1-6; no clear D. Trimming took off 1 base at V and 8 bases at J, with 6 bases between the two ends. The CDR3 contains 13 residues. CDR1 MGHRA and CDR2 YSYEKL come from the germline V gene. This chain's CDR3 is CASSQGAHSPLHF. In DNA, the CDR3 is TGCGCCAGCAGCCAAGGCGCGCATTCACCCCTCCACTTT.

The V call is TRBV18, the J call TRBJ2-7, with D possibly being TRBD2 (7 bases). Trimming shortened V by 6 bases and J by 2 bases, and 17 bases separated the two germline ends. This CDR3 is 15 amino acids long. The germline V gene encodes CDR1 KGHSH and CDR2 LQKENI. The CDR3 here is CASSPGRGPPYEQYF. The CDR3 bases are TGTGCCAGCTCGCCCGGGCGGGGGCCGCCCTACGAGCAGTACTTC.

This chain uses TRBV10-3 with TRBJ1-1, with 10 nucleotides matching TRBD1. Germline V gives CDR1 ENHRY, CDR2 SYGVKD. This CDR3 contains 15 residues. V lost 7 bases to trimming and J lost 5 bases; unmatched junction nucleotides: 10. CDR3 sequence: CAITETGGEGTEAFF. For the CDR3, the DNA is TGTGCCATCACCGAGACAGGGGGCGAGGGTACTGAAGCTTTCTTT.

The chain has TRBV28 and TRBJ2-7; a weak D match, TRBD2 (5 bases). CDR1 and CDR2 from the germline V gene are MDHEN and SYDVKM. This CDR3 region has 13 residues. V was pared by 6 bases and J by 3 bases, with 12 bases between. CDR3 sequence reads: CASRVGRGYEQYF. For the CDR3, the DNA is TGTGCCAGCAGAGTGGGCCGGGGCTACGAGCAGTACTTC.

The J gene is TRBJ2-1, the V gene TRBV29-1; perhaps TRBD1 as D (5 bases). CDR1 SQVTM and CDR2 ANQGSEA come from the germline V gene. V was trimmed by 6 bases and J by 4 bases, leaving 7 bases between them. This CDR3 spans 11 amino acids. The CDR3 bases are TGCAGCGTCTACAGGTACAATGAGCAGTTCTTC. It specifies CSVYRYNEQFF.

The rearrangement links TRBV5-6 to TRBJ2-2, with TRBD2 matching 10 bases. The germline CDR1 and CDR2 sequences are SGHDT and YYEEEE. Trimming removed 4 bases from V and 5 bases from J; junction bases left unmatched: 8. The CDR3 is made up of 16 amino acids. The DNA for the CDR3 is TGTGCCAGCAGCACAACCTGGACTAGCGGTACCGGGGAGCTGTTTTTT. Amino acid sequence: CASSTTWTSGTGELFF.

This chain connects TRBV27 to TRBJ2-5, with D perhaps matching TRBD1 (6 bases). Germline CDR1 reads MNHEY; CDR2 reads SMNVEV (reference sequence). The CDR3 covers 14 residues. Trimming took off 5 bases at V and 1 base at J, with 11 bases between the two ends. DNA of the CDR3: TGTGCCAGCAGTCCCCAGGGGTTCCAAGAGACCCAGTACTTC. It encodes CASSPQGFQETQYF.